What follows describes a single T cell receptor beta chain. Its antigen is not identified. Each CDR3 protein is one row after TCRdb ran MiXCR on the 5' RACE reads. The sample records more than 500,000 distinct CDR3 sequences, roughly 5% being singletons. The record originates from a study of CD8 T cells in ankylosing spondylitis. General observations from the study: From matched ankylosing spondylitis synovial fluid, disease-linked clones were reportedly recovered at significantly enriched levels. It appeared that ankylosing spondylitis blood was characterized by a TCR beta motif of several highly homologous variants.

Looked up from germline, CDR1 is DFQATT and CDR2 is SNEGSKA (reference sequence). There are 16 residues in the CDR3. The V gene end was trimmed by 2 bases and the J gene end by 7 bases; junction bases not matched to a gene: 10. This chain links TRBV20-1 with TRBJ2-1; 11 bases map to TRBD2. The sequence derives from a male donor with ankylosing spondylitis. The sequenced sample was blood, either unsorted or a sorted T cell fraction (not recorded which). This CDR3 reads CSARPLAGERINEQFF. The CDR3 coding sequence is TGCAGTGCTAGACCACTAGCGGGAGAAAGGATTAATGAGCAGTTCTTC.